Sequencing of this TCR beta chain was carried out in a study of shared clonotypes between healthy human individuals. Regarding the study as a whole: Clonotype sharing among donors was expected to depend on sequencing depth. Generally, naive subsets came out with larger estimated richness than memory subsets.

Each donor was a Caucasian adult residing in Nashville, Tennessee. A CD45RA+ naive subset and a CD45RA-negative memory subset were split from CD4+ cells. The junction had 3 bases not matched to a gene; V was cut back by 4 bases and J by 4 bases. CDR3 length: 15 amino acids. The germline V gene has CDR1 SGHAT and CDR2 FQDESV (reference sequence). This clone was counted once. The antigen is unknown. This table comes from immunoSEQ multiplex PCR, and its TCRdb copy is limited to in-frame clones, with some not included. Of approximately 620,000 clones in the sample, about 97% were seen once. J is TRBJ2-3 and V is TRBV11-1; 12 positions agree with TRBD1. This TCR was sampled from a woman in her 30s in good health. Sequenced: naive CD4+ T cells sorted from blood. Described subset: CD45RA+ positively selected. CDR3 DNA sequence: TGTGCCAGCAGCTACGGGACAGGGGGCTCAGATACGCAGTATTTT. It translates to CASSYGTGGSDTQYF.